Given below is one T cell receptor (beta chain) in context. TCRdb reanalysed the 5' RACE reads using MiXCR and keeps one entry per CDR3 protein. The sample lists approximately 1.8 million distinct CDR3 sequences; about 32% were seen once. The sample originates from a study of identical twins. Germline-derived CDR1 and CDR2 are LNHDA and SQIVND (reference sequence). This CDR3 spans 15 amino acids. V gave up 3 bases and J gave up 6 bases; unmatched junction bases: 6. The sample comprised cord blood. The genes are TRBV19 and TRBJ2-1; 9 bases map to TRBD2. The source of this sequence is a newborn girl in good health. Written as DNA, the CDR3 is TGTGCCAGTAGTATCTTAGCGGGGGTAGTCAATGAGCAGTTCTTC. This encodes CASSILAGVVNEQFF.